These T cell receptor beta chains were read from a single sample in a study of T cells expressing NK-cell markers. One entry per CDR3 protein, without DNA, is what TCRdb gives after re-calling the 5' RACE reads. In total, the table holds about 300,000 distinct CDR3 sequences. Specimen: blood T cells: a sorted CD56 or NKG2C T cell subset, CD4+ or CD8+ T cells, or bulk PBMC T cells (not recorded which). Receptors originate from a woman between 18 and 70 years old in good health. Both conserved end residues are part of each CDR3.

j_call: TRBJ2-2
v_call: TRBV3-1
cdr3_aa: CASSQEGGRSSSGELFF

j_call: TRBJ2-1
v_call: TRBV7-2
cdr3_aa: CASSLAPRGASGSDEQFF

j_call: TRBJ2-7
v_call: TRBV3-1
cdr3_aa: CASSHRQGAIDEQYF

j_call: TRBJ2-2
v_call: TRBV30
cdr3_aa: CAWRGAVNTGELSF

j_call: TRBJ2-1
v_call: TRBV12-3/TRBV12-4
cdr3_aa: CASSLYNEQFF

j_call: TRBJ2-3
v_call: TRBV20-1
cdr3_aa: CSARVLFASGRPSTDTQYF

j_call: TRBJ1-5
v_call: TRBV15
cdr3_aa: CATSRDYGGRQPQHF

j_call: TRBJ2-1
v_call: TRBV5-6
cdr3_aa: CASSFLVSGGEQFF

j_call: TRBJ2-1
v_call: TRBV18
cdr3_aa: CASSPLAGESNEQFF

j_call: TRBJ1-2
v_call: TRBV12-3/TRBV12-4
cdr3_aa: CASSLGPRELYGYTF

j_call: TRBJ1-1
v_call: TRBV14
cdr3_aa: CASSQVFGYTEAFF

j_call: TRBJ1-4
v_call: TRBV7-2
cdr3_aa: CASSPYTSGEKLFF

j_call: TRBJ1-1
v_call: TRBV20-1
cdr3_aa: CSARDGGRIMNTEAFF

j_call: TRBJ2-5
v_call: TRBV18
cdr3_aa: CASSPSFQETQYF

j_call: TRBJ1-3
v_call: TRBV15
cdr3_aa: CATSRDPDSSGNTIYF

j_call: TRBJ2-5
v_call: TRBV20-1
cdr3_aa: CSASREGPPQTQYF

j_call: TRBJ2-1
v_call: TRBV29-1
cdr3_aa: CSLSGLAGVSSYNEQFF

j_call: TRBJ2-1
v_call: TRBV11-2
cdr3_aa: CASSPRRGTGPYNEQFF

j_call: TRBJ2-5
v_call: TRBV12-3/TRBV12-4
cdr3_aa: CASSLQLKGQYF

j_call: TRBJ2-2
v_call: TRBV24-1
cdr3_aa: CATSDSWTDNTGELFF

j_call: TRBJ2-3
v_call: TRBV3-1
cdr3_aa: CASSQDPRLAGVRF

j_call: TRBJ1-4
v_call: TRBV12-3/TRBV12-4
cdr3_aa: CASAGQGARKLFF

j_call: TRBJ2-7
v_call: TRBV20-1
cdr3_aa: CSAREGGRSYEQYF